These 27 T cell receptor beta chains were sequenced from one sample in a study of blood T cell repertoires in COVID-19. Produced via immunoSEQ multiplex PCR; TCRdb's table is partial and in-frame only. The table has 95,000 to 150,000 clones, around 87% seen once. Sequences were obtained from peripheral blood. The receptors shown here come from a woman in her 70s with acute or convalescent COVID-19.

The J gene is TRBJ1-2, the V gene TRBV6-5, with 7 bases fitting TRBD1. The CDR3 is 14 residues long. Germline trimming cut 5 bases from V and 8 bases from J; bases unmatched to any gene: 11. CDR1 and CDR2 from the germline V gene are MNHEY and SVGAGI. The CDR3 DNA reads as TGTGCCAGCAGTACCCAGGGGGAGGTTTGGGGCTACACCTTC. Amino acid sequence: CASSTQGEVWGYTF.

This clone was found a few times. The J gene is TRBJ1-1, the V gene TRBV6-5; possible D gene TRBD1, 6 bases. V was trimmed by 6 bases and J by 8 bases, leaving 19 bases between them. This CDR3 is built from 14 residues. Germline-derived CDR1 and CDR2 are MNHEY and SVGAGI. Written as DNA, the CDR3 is TGTGCCAGCAGAGGCGACAGGCCGACGTCCGAAGCTTTCTTT. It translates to CASRGDRPTSEAFF.

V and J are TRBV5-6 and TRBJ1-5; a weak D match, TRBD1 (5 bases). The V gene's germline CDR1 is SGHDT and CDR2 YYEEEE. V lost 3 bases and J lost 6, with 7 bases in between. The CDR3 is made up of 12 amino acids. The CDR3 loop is CASSWGGQPQHF. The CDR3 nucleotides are TGTGCCAGCAGCTGGGGGGGTCAGCCCCAGCATTTT.

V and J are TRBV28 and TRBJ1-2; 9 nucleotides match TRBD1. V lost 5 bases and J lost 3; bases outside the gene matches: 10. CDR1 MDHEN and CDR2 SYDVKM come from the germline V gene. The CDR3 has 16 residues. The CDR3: CASSAGTGSHYYGYTF. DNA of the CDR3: TGTGCCAGCAGTGCCGGGACAGGGTCTCACTACTATGGCTACACCTTC.

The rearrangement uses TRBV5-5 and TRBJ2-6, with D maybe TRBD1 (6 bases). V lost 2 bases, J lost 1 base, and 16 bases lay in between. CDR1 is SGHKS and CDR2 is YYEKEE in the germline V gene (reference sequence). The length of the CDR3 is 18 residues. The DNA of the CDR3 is TGTGCCAGCAGCTTCCGGCCAGGGGCAATTTCTGGGGCCAACGTCCTGACTTTC. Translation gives CASSFRPGAISGANVLTF.

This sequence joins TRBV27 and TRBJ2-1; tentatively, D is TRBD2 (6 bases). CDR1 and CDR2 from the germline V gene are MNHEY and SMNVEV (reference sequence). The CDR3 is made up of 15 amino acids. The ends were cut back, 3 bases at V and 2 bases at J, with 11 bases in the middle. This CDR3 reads CASSLEGIPYNEQFF. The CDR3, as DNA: TGTGCCAGCAGTTTGGAGGGAATTCCCTACAATGAGCAGTTCTTC.

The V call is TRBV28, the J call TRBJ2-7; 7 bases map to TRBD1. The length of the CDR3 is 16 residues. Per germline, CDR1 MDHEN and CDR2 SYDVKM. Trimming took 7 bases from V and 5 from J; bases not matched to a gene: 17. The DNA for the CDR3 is TGTGCCAGCATGATCCCGCAACAGGGGATAAGGAACGAGCAGTACTTC. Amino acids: CASMIPQQGIRNEQYF.

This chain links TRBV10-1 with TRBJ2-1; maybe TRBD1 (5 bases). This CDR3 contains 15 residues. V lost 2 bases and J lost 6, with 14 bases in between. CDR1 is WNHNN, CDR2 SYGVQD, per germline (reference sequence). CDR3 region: CASSEAPQGGNEQFF. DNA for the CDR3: TGCGCCAGCAGTGAGGCCCCCCAGGGCGGCAATGAGCAGTTCTTC.

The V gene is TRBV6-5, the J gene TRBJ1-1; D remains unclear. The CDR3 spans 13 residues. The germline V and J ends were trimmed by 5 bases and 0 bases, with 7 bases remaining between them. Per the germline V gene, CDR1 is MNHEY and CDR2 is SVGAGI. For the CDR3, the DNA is TGTGCCAGCAGTCCTACAGTGAACACTGAAGCTTTCTTT. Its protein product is CASSPTVNTEAFF.

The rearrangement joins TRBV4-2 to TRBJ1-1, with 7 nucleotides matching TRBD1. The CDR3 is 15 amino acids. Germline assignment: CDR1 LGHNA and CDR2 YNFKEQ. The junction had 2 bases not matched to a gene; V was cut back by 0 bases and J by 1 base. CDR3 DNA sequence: TGTGCCAGCAGCCAAGAAGGGACAGCGAACACTGAAGCTTTCTTT. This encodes CASSQEGTANTEAFF.

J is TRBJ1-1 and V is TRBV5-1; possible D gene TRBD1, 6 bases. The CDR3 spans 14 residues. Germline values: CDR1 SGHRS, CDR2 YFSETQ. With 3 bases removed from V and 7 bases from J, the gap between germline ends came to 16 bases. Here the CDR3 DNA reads TGCGCCAGCAGCTCCATAGAGGGAGGGGGTGAAGCTTTCTTT. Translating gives CASSSIEGGGEAFF.

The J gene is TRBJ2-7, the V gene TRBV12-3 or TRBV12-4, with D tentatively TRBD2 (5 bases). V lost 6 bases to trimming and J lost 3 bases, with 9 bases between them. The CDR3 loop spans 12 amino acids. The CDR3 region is CASREEDYEQYF. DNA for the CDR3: TGTGCCAGCAGGGAGGAGGACTACGAGCAGTACTTC.

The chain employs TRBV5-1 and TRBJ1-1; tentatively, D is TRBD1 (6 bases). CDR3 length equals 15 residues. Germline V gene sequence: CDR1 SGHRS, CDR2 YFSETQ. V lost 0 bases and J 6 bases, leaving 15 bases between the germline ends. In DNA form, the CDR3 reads TGCGCCAGCAGCTTGGCCCCGACAGCAGGGGCTGAAGCTTTCTTT. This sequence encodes CASSLAPTAGAEAFF.

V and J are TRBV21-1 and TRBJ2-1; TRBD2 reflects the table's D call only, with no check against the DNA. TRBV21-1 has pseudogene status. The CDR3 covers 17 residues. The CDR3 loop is CASSKETGGLDYNEQFF. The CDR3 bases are TGTGCCAGCAGCAAAGAAACGGGGGGGCTTGACTACAATGAGCAGTTCTTC.

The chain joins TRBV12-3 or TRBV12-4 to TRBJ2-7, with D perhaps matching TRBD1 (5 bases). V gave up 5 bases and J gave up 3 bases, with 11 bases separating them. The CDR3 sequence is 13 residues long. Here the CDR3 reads CASSDSLVYEQYF. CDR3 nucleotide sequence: TGTGCCAGCAGTGACAGCTTGGTCTACGAGCAGTACTTC.

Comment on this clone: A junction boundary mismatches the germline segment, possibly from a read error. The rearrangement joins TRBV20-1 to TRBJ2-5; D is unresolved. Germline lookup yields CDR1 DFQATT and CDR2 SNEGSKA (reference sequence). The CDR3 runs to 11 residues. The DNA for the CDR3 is TGCAGTGCTCCCAATCTGGAGAACCAGTACTTC. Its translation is CSAPNLENQYF.

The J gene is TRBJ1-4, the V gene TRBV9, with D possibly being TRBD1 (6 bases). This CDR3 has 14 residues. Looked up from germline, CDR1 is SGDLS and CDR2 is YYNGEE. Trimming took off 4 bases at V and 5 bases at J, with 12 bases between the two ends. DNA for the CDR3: TGTGCCAGCAGCCCGGAGAGGGGGAATGAAAAACTGTTTTTT. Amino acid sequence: CASSPERGNEKLFF.

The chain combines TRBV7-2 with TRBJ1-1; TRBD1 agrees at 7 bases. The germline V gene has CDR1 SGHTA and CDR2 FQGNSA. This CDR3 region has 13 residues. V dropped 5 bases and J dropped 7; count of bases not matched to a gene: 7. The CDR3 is CASSRGQRIEAFF. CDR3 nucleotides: TGTGCCAGCAGCCGGGGACAGAGGATTGAAGCTTTCTTT.

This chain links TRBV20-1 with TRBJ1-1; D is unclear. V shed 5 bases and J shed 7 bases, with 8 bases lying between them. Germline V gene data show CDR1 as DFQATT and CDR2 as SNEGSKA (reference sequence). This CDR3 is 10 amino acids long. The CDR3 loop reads CSARSIEAFF. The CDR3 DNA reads TGCAGTGCTCGTAGTATTGAAGCTTTCTTT.

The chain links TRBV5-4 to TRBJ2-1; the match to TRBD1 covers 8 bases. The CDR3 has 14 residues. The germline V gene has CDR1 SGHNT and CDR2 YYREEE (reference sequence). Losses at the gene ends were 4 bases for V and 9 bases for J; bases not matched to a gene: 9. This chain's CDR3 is CASSQQGAGGEQFF. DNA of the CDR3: TGTGCCAGCAGCCAGCAGGGGGCGGGTGGTGAGCAGTTCTTC.

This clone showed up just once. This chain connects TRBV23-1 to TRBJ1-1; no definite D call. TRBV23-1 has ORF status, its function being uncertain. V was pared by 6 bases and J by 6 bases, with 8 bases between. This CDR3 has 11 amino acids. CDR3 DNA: TGCGCCAGCAGCCGGAGCTCTGAAGCTTTCTTT. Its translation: CASSRSSEAFF.

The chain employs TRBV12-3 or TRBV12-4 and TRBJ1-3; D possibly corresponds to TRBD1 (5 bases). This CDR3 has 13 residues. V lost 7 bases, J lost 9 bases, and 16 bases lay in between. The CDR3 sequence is CASTWRGSVTIYF. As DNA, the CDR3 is TGTGCCAGCACCTGGAGGGGTTCCGTCACCATATATTTT.

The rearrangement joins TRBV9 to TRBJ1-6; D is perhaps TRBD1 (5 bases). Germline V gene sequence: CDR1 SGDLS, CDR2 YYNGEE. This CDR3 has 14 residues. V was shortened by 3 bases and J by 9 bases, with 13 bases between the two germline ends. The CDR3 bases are TGTGCCAGCAGCGCAACAGGCGGTGGTTCACCCCTCCACTTT. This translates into CASSATGGGSPLHF.

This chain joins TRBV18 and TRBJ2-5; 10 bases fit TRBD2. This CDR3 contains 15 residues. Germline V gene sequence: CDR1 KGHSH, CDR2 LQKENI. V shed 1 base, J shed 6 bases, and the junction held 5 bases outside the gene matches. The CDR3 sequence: CASSPRAGGQKTQYF. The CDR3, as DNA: TGTGCCAGCTCACCACGAGCGGGGGGGCAGAAGACCCAGTACTTC.

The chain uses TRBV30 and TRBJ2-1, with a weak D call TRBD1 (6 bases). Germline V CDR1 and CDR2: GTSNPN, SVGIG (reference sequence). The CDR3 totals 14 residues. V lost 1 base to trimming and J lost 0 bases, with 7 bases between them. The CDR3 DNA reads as TGTGCCTGGAGTGGGGACAACTCCTACAATGAGCAGTTCTTC. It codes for CAWSGDNSYNEQFF.

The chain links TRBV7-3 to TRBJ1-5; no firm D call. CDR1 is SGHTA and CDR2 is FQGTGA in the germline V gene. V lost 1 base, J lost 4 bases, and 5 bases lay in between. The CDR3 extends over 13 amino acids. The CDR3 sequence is CASSLNTNQPQHF. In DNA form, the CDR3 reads TGTGCCAGCAGCTTAAACACAAATCAGCCCCAGCATTTT.

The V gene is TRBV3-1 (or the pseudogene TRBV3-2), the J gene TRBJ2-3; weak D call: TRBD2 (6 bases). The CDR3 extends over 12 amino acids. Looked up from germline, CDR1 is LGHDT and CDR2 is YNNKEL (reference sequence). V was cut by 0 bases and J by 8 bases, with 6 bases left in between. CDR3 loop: CASSQEGGTQYF. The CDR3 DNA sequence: TGTGCCAGCAGCCAAGAGGGAGGTACGCAGTATTTT.